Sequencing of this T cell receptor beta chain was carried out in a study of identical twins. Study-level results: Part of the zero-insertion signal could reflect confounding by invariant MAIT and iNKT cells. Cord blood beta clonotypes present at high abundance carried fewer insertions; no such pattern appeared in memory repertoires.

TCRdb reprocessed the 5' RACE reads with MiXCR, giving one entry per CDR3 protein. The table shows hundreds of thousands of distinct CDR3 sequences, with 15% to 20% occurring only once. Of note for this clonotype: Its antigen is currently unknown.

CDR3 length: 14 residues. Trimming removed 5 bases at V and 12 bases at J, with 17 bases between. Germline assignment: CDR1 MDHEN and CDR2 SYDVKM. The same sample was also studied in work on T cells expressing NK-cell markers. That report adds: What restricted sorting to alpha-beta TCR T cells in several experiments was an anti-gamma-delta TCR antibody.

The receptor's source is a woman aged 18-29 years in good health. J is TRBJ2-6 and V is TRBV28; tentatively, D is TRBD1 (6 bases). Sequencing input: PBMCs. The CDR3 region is CASSRRTAWVVLTF. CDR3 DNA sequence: TGTGCCAGCAGTCGCAGGACAGCTTGGGTCGTCCTGACTTTC.